This TCR beta chain was captured by sequencing in a study of OX40 agonist ivuxolimab in advanced cancers. This table comes from immunoSEQ multiplex PCR, and its TCRdb copy is limited to in-frame clones, with some not included. The sample contains tens of thousands of clones, around four fifths of which appear only once. The input for sequencing was CD4+ or CD8+ T cells sorted from blood, taken in a trial of the OX40 agonist ivuxolimab. This clonotype was obtained from an adult with an advanced solid tumor such as melanoma, head and neck, liver or kidney cancer.

The CDR3 region has the DNA TGCACCAGCAGCCAACGTACCCTTGGACTAGTTTCCGTCGAGACCCAGTACTTC. It yields the protein CTSSQRTLGLVSVETQYF. This sequence joins TRBV1 and TRBJ2-5; the DNA was not compared with TRBD2, the D call given in the table. TRBV1 is given as a pseudogene. This CDR3 comprises 18 residues.